What follows are 32 T cell receptor beta chains derived from one specimen sequenced in a study of PD-1 blockade in classical Hodgkin lymphoma. The time point here: cycle 4 day 1 (C4D1), after five to seven weeks of nivolumab. Every patient was affected by relapse after autologous stem cell transplantation, while exposure to brentuximab vedotin was not uniform. Some clones are missing from TCRdb's copy, which holds only in-frame ones; the method was immunoSEQ multiplex PCR. The repertoire includes 50,000 to 65,000 clones, around nine tenths of them detected once, and about 8% sits in the top ten. The sequenced sample was peripheral blood mononuclear cells (PBMCs), obtained before the fourth cycle of nivolumab. The receptors come from a human donor with classical Hodgkin lymphoma.

The chain joins TRBV18 to TRBJ2-6; weak D call: TRBD2 (6 bases). V was trimmed by 4 bases and J by 0 bases, leaving 19 bases between them. CDR1 KGHSH and CDR2 LQKENI come from the germline V gene. This CDR3 contains 19 residues. The chain's CDR3 is CASSLSGTQRNSGANVLTF. The CDR3 DNA reads as TGTGCCAGCTCACTTTCCGGGACTCAAAGAAACTCTGGGGCCAACGTCCTGACTTTC.

V is TRBV4-1 and J is TRBJ2-1; 10 bases match TRBD2. The germline V gene encodes CDR1 MGHRA and CDR2 YSYEKL. The CDR3 has 15 amino acids. Losses at the gene ends were 0 bases for V and 7 bases for J; bases not matched to a gene: 3. The CDR3 sequence: CASSQDWTSGNEQFF. CDR3 sequence (DNA): TGCGCCAGCAGCCAAGACTGGACTAGCGGAAATGAGCAGTTCTTC.

V usage is TRBV5-5 and J usage is TRBJ1-2, with D unresolved. Germline CDR1 SGHKS, CDR2 YYEKEE (reference sequence). Trimming left V 0 bases short and J 3 bases short, with 12 bases between. The CDR3 runs to 15 residues. The CDR3 DNA reads TGTGCCAGCAGCTTGGCCTGGGGTATTGACTATGGCTACACCTTC. The encoded protein is CASSLAWGIDYGYTF. The entire variable domain, with the rest obtained from reference TRBV5-5 and TRBJ1-2, is as follows: DAGVTQSPTHLIKTRGQQVTLRCSPISGHKSVSWYQQVLGQGPQFIFQYYEKEERGRGNFPDRFSARQFPNYSSELNVNALLLGDSALYLCASSLAWGIDYGYTFGSGTRLTVV.

This clone was detected only once. The CDR3 sequence: CASSEAIRNRGQVQPQHF. The CDR3 DNA sequence: TGTGCCAGCAGTGAAGCGATCAGGAACAGGGGGCAGGTGCAGCCCCAGCATTTT. The chain employs TRBV6-1 and TRBJ1-5, with 9 bases matching TRBD1. Trimming took 0 bases from V and 7 from J; bases not matched to a gene: 13. Per the germline V gene, CDR1 is MNHNS and CDR2 is SASEGT. The CDR3 totals 18 residues.

V usage is TRBV11-3 and J usage is TRBJ2-7; a possible D gene is TRBD1 (5 bases). V was clipped by 8 bases and J by 0 bases, with 14 bases between them. The CDR3 is 14 residues long. The germline gives CDR1 SGHNT, CDR2 YENEEA. CDR3 protein: CASADSRRSYEQYF. CDR3 sequence (DNA): TGTGCCAGCGCCGACAGCCGCCGCTCCTACGAGCAGTACTTC.

This clone was recorded only once. The chain has TRBV15 and TRBJ1-1, with D unresolved. Germline CDR1 is LNHNV and CDR2 is YYDKDF (reference sequence). The ends were cut back, 1 base at V and 7 bases at J, with 7 bases in the middle. The CDR3 runs to 12 residues. CDR3 in DNA: TGTGCCACCAGCAGAGGGGCCGGTGAAGCTTTCTTT. Translated, it gives CATSRGAGEAFF. Supplemented by reference TRBV15 and TRBJ1-1, the full variable domain reads DAMVIQNPRYQVTQFGKPVTLSCSQTLNHNVMYWYQQKSSQAPKLLFHYYDKDFNNEADTPDNFQSRRPNTSFCFLDIRSPGLGDTAMYLCATSRGAGEAFFGQGTRLTVV.

The gene calls are TRBV7-7 and TRBJ2-1; a weak D match, TRBD2 (6 bases). Germline V gene sequence: CDR1 SSHAT, CDR2 FNYEAQ (reference sequence). Trimming left V 11 bases short and J 1 base short, with 12 bases between. The CDR3 extends over 13 amino acids. The CDR3 region has the DNA TGTGCCCAGGGTGGGGGGTCCTACAATGAGCAGTTCTTC. Its translation is CAQGGGSYNEQFF.

The chain links TRBV28 to TRBJ2-3, with D perhaps TRBD1 (5 bases). From germline, CDR1 is MDHEN and CDR2 SYDVKM. Between the trimmed V and J ends, which lost 5 bases and 8 bases, there was a span of 14 bases. CDR3 length: 13 amino acids. DNA of the CDR3: TGTGCCAGCAGTGAGCAGGGTTTAGGTACGCAGTATTTT. Protein sequence: CASSEQGLGTQYF.

The chain recombines TRBV28 with TRBJ1-1; D uncertain. Germline-derived CDR1 and CDR2 are MDHEN and SYDVKM. The CDR3 length is 15 residues. V gave up 1 base and J gave up 3 bases, with 12 bases separating them. CDR3 DNA sequence: TGTGCCAGCAGTTTATATGCCCCCGGGGACACTGAAGCTTTCTTT. Protein: CASSLYAPGDTEAFF.

The V gene is TRBV15, the J gene TRBJ2-3, with a tentative D call TRBD2 (5 bases). The germline CDR1 and CDR2 sequences are LNHNV and YYDKDF (reference sequence). V lost 8 bases and J lost 4, with 22 bases in between. There are 16 residues in the CDR3. The CDR3 nucleotides are TGTGCCACCGGAGGAAATGGATCCTTATATTCAGATACGCAGTATTTT. This gives the protein CATGGNGSLYSDTQYF.

The chain links TRBV5-4 to TRBJ2-7, with a weak D call TRBD1 (6 bases). CDR3 length: 12 residues. Per germline, CDR1 SGHNT and CDR2 YYREEE (reference sequence). The V and J ends lost 6 bases and 5 bases respectively, with 12 bases between them. The chain's CDR3 is CASNRDNHEQYF. The CDR3 coding sequence is TGTGCCAGCAACCGGGACAACCACGAGCAGTACTTC.

The V call is TRBV7-6, the J call TRBJ2-3; no clear D. Trimming left V 1 base short and J 2 bases short, with 10 bases between. The CDR3 is 15 residues long. The germline V gene encodes CDR1 SGHVS and CDR2 FNYEAQ. The CDR3 DNA sequence: TGTGCCAGCAGCTTAGTGCGAACAAACACAGATACGCAGTATTTT. Amino acid sequence: CASSLVRTNTDTQYF.

The CDR3 nucleotides are TGTGCCAGCAGCTTTATCGCTGAAGCTTTCTTT. Translating it yields CASSFIAEAFF. This chain uses TRBV7-9 with TRBJ1-1; D is unclear. Trimming shortened V by 3 bases and J by 6 bases, and 5 bases separated the two germline ends. Per germline, CDR1 SEHNR and CDR2 FQNEAQ (reference sequence). The CDR3 consists of 11 residues.

The V call is TRBV4-1, the J call TRBJ1-2; no reliable D call. Trimming took 3 bases from V and 0 from J, leaving 14 bases between them. Germline CDR1 is MGHRA and CDR2 is YSYEKL. This CDR3 is 16 amino acids long. CDR3 region: CASSHHRTGANYGYTF. CDR3 nucleotide sequence: TGCGCCAGCAGCCACCATCGGACCGGAGCTAACTATGGCTACACCTTC.

The chain combines TRBV28 with TRBJ1-5; D is ambiguous. Germline V gene data show CDR1 as MDHEN and CDR2 as SYDVKM. The V end was cut by 5 bases, the J end by 3 bases, with 8 bases between. This CDR3 has 13 amino acids. The CDR3 spells CASSRMDNQPQHF. The CDR3 DNA reads as TGTGCCAGCAGTCGTATGGACAATCAGCCCCAGCATTTT.

V usage is TRBV19 and J usage is TRBJ2-2; D is unresolved. The germline CDR1 and CDR2 sequences are LNHDA and SQIVND (reference sequence). The V end was cut by 0 bases, the J end by 7 bases, with 9 bases between. This CDR3 comprises 14 residues. Written as DNA, the CDR3 is TGTGCCAGTAGTATAGATCCAGGAATCGGGGAGCTGTTTTTT. Encoded protein: CASSIDPGIGELFF.

The table lists this clone with a count of one. This sequence joins TRBV2 and TRBJ2-6; TRBD1 matches 11 bases. CDR1 and CDR2 (germline): SNHLY, FYNNEI. Germline trimming cut 8 bases from V and 0 bases from J; bases unmatched to any gene: 6. The CDR3 contains 17 residues. CDR3 DNA sequence: TGTGCCAGCTCCAGGACAGGGGGCCGCTCTGGGGCCAACGTCCTGACTTTC. Protein sequence: CASSRTGGRSGANVLTF. The full variable domain, in which reference TRBV2 and TRBJ2-6 provide the parts outside the CDR3, is EPEVTQTPSHQVTQMGQEVILRCVPISNHLYFYWYRQILGQKVEFLVSFYNNEISEKSEIFDDQFSVERPDGSNFTLKIRSTKLEDSAMYFCASSRTGGRSGANVLTFGAGSRLTVL.

A single count supports this clone. The chain employs TRBV10-2 and TRBJ2-2; D may be TRBD2 (5 bases). The CDR3 totals 14 residues. V was pared by 2 bases and J by 1 base, with 5 bases between. Per the germline V gene, CDR1 is WSHSY and CDR2 is SAAADI. The CDR3 nucleotides read TGCGCCAGCAGTGAGGCGGGGAACACCGGGGAGCTGTTTTTT. It encodes CASSEAGNTGELFF.

This clone was counted once. This sequence joins TRBV4-1 and TRBJ1-6; 9 bases map to TRBD1. Germline assignment: CDR1 MGHRA and CDR2 YSYEKL. After removal of 4 bases from V and 8 bases from J, the junction contained 3 bases not matched to a gene. CDR3 length: 14 residues. The CDR3 DNA follows: TGCGCCAGCAGCCCCTGGGACAGGGATTCACCCCTCCACTTT. Amino acids: CASSPWDRDSPLHF.

V and J are TRBV10-3 and TRBJ2-1; 11 bases are a match to TRBD2. From germline, CDR1 is ENHRY and CDR2 SYGVKD. The V and J ends lost 0 bases and 3 bases, in that order; junction bases with no gene match: 1. The CDR3 has 16 amino acids. In nucleotides, the CDR3 is TGTGCCATCAGTGAGTCAGGACTAGCGGGCTACAATGAGCAGTTCTTC. Protein: CAISESGLAGYNEQFF.

The J gene is TRBJ2-2, the V gene TRBV27; tentatively, D is TRBD2 (5 bases). The CDR3 consists of 13 residues. V dropped 5 bases and J dropped 5 bases, with 9 bases sitting between them. The germline CDR1 and CDR2 sequences are MNHEY and SMNVEV (reference sequence). The CDR3 is CASSHRGTGELFF. The CDR3 DNA is TGTGCCAGCAGTCACCGGGGAACCGGGGAGCTGTTTTTT.

This rearrangement joins TRBV6-5 to TRBJ2-2; possible D gene TRBD2, 5 bases. CDR1 is MNHEY and CDR2 is SVGAGI in the germline V gene. CDR3 size: 14 residues. The germline V and J ends were trimmed by 7 bases and 0 bases, with 9 bases remaining between them. The CDR3 loop is CASKSGPNTGELFF. In DNA, the CDR3 is TGTGCCAGCAAGAGCGGTCCGAACACCGGGGAGCTGTTTTTT.

The V and J genes are TRBV21-1 and TRBJ2-1; the table's D gene call, TRBD2, was not cross checked with the DNA. TRBV21-1 is a documented pseudogene. The CDR3 spans 14 residues. CDR3 sequence: CASSRTRAHNEQFF. CDR3 in DNA: TGTGCCAGCAGCCGGACTCGGGCCCACAATGAGCAGTTCTTC.

V usage is TRBV28 and J usage is TRBJ2-5; perhaps TRBD1 as D (5 bases). The CDR3 has 16 residues. Per the germline V gene, CDR1 is MDHEN and CDR2 is SYDVKM. V was cut by 3 bases and J by 0 bases, with 14 bases left in between. The CDR3 region has the DNA TGTGCCAGCAGTTTTCCCGACAGCTCCTACCAAGAGACCCAGTACTTC. Residues: CASSFPDSSYQETQYF.

CDR3 nucleotide sequence: TGTGCCAGCAGCCCGGCGACCCGCTTTAGCACAGATACGCAGTATTTT. It translates to CASSPATRFSTDTQYF. The chain combines TRBV11-1 with TRBJ2-3; D is undetermined. Trimming left V 5 bases short and J 0 bases short, with 15 bases between. Germline V lookup: CDR1 SGHAT, CDR2 FQDESV (reference sequence). This CDR3 region has 16 residues.

The V and J genes are TRBV30 and TRBJ2-1; perhaps D is TRBD1 or TRBD2 (5 bases each). This CDR3 region has 14 residues. CDR1 and CDR2 from the germline V gene are GTSNPN and SVGIG (reference sequence). Trimming shortened V by 5 bases and J by 0 bases, and 11 bases separated the two germline ends. The CDR3 loop is CAWSGANSYNEQFF. CDR3 coding DNA: TGTGCCTGGTCCGGGGCTAACTCCTACAATGAGCAGTTCTTC.

The rearrangement joins TRBV28 to TRBJ2-7; D is unclear. Germline values: CDR1 MDHEN, CDR2 SYDVKM. Trimming stripped 6 bases from V and 4 bases from J, with 16 bases between. CDR3 length: 14 residues. The CDR3 spells CASRAVEERYEQYF. The CDR3 bases are TGTGCCAGCAGAGCCGTAGAAGAGCGATACGAGCAGTACTTC.

This chain joins TRBV20-1 and TRBJ1-2, with D hard to call. This CDR3 is 10 amino acids long. Germline-derived CDR1 and CDR2 are DFQATT and SNEGSKA (reference sequence). V was shortened by 7 bases and J by 4 bases, with 7 bases between the two germline ends. The CDR3 is CSVPGYGYTF. The CDR3 DNA is TGCAGTGTGCCGGGCTATGGCTACACCTTC.

As to this clone: The germline gene is not matched at one end of the junction; a read error may be the cause. The chain uses TRBV7-9 and TRBJ2-5, with 11 nucleotides matching TRBD2. CDR1 and CDR2 from the germline V gene are SEHNR and FQNEAQ (reference sequence). This CDR3 is 14 amino acids long. CDR3 region: CASSLAGGGETQYF. The CDR3 DNA reads as TGTGCCAGCAGCCTAGCGGGGGGAGGGGAGACCCAGTACTTC.

This clone was observed once. This chain links TRBV9 with TRBJ2-6; a weak D match, TRBD1 (6 bases). The V and J ends lost 3 bases and 0 bases respectively, with 16 bases between them. The CDR3 is 18 amino acids. Germline lookup yields CDR1 SGDLS and CDR2 YYNGEE. In nucleotides, the CDR3 is TGTGCCAGCAGCGAAAGAGGGGGAGTTAGCTCTGGGGCCAACGTCCTGACTTTC. This gives the protein CASSERGGVSSGANVLTF.

This chain uses TRBV6-1 with TRBJ2-2; D remains ambiguous. Germline lookup yields CDR1 MNHNS and CDR2 SASEGT. This CDR3 has 15 amino acids. V was trimmed by 1 base and J by 4 bases, leaving 10 bases between them. The CDR3 sequence: CASSEGVRPTGELFF. The CDR3 nucleotides are TGTGCCAGCAGTGAAGGTGTCAGGCCCACCGGGGAGCTGTTTTTT.

The chain is built from TRBV5-1 and TRBJ2-2; D is unclear. The germline V and J ends were trimmed by 0 bases and 1 base, with 4 bases remaining between them. This CDR3 is built from 14 residues. The germline V gene has CDR1 SGHRS and CDR2 YFSETQ. DNA for the CDR3: TGCGCCAGCAGCTTGGAGAGGAACACCGGGGAGCTGTTTTTT. This gives the protein CASSLERNTGELFF. The full variable domain, in which reference TRBV5-1 and TRBJ2-2 provide the parts outside the CDR3, is KAGVTQTPRYLIKTRGQQVTLSCSPISGHRSVSWYQQTPGQGLQFLFEYFSETQRNKGNFPGRFSGRQFSNSRSEMNVSTLELGDSALYLCASSLERNTGELFFGEGSRLTVL.